The 20 T cell receptor beta chains listed next were all sequenced from one sample in a study of blood T cell repertoires in COVID-19. The data were produced by immunoSEQ multiplex PCR, yet TCRdb's version contains in-frame clones alone and is incomplete. The sample lists 300,000 or so clones; under 95% were seen once. Sequenced input: PBMCs or T cells enriched from blood (not recorded which). Source of these receptors: a man aged 60 to 69 who had recovered from COVID-19.

CDR3 sequence reads: CASSLRRETYEQYF. CDR3 DNA: TGTGCCAGCAGCTTGAGACGGGAGACCTACGAGCAGTACTTC. The chain has TRBV11-2 and TRBJ2-7; D is perhaps TRBD2 (6 bases). The CDR3 consists of 14 residues. The germline V gene has CDR1 SGHAT and CDR2 FQNNGV. Trimming cost V 3 bases and J 2 bases, with 11 bases left between them.

V is TRBV15 and J is TRBJ1-5; D gene unclear. This CDR3 spans 12 amino acids. Germline V lookup: CDR1 LNHNV, CDR2 YYDKDF (reference sequence). V lost 4 bases, J lost 3 bases, and 4 bases lay in between. The CDR3 protein is CATSINNQPQHF. CDR3 nucleotide sequence: TGTGCCACCAGCATAAACAATCAGCCCCAGCATTTT. Variable domain in full (rest from reference TRBV15 and TRBJ1-5): DAMVIQNPRYQVTQFGKPVTLSCSQTLNHNVMYWYQQKSSQAPKLLFHYYDKDFNNEADTPDNFQSRRPNTSFCFLDIRSPGLGDTAMYLCATSINNQPQHFGDGTRLSIL.

The CDR3 protein is CASSAHPSTDTQYF. The CDR3 nucleotides are TGTGCCAGCTCGGCCCACCCCAGCACAGATACGCAGTATTTT. This chain links TRBV18 with TRBJ2-3, with unresolved D. Germline values: CDR1 KGHSH, CDR2 LQKENI. V was clipped by 6 bases and J by 0 bases, with 10 bases between them. The CDR3 runs to 14 residues.

This sequence joins TRBV27 and TRBJ2-7; D remains unclear. Germline V gene data show CDR1 as MNHEY and CDR2 as SMNVEV (reference sequence). Trimming shortened V by 2 bases and J by 6 bases, and 17 bases separated the two germline ends. The CDR3 spans 15 residues. The CDR3 spells CASSLSSLLLSEQYF. The CDR3 DNA reads as TGTGCCAGCAGTTTAAGCTCCTTACTTTTATCCGAGCAGTACTTC.

This sequence joins TRBV11-3 and TRBJ2-1; 11 nucleotides match TRBD1. V gave up 0 bases and J gave up 7 bases; unmatched junction bases: 8. The germline V gene encodes CDR1 SGHNT and CDR2 YENEEA. The CDR3 totals 17 residues. CDR3 sequence: CASSLDSGQGAGNEQFF. The CDR3 region has the DNA TGTGCCAGCAGCTTAGATTCCGGACAGGGGGCTGGGAATGAGCAGTTCTTC.

V usage is TRBV4-1 and J usage is TRBJ2-1; D is ambiguous. V lost 0 bases and J lost 3, with 12 bases in between. Germline CDR1 MGHRA, CDR2 YSYEKL. The CDR3 is made up of 16 amino acids. The CDR3 is CASSQEPKPVYNEQFF. The DNA of the CDR3 is TGCGCCAGCAGCCAAGAGCCAAAACCGGTCTACAATGAGCAGTTCTTC.

The chain is built from TRBV4-1 and TRBJ2-7, with D possibly TRBD2 on 6 matching bases. Looked up from germline, CDR1 is MGHRA and CDR2 is YSYEKL. The CDR3 is 14 residues long. The V end lost 3 bases, the J end lost 7 bases, and 16 bases lay between the germline ends. The CDR3 DNA reads as TGCGCCAGCAGCCAGTTGGGGGGATATAGAGAGCAGTACTTC. It codes for CASSQLGGYREQYF.

This clone has just a few counts. V is TRBV7-9 and J is TRBJ2-3; D might be TRBD1 (6 bases). The CDR3 consists of 16 residues. Germline loops: CDR1 SEHNR, CDR2 FQNEAQ (reference sequence). V was trimmed by 1 base and J by 3 bases, leaving 14 bases between them. CDR3 sequence: CASSLGPGTGTDTQYF. CDR3 nucleotide sequence: TGTGCCAGCAGCTTAGGTCCGGGAACAGGGACAGATACGCAGTATTTT.

V gene TRBV25-1 combines with J gene TRBJ2-1, with D possibly matching TRBD2 (6 bases). V was trimmed by 4 bases and J by 4 bases, leaving 14 bases between them. CDR1 is MGHDK, CDR2 SYGVNS, per germline. The CDR3 spans 15 residues. The CDR3 coding sequence is TGTGCCAGCAGTGGGGCGGGACTTGCTTACAATGAGCAGTTCTTC. It encodes CASSGAGLAYNEQFF.

Concerning this clone itself: In the same sample, other DNA sequences code for this CDR3. The rearrangement uses TRBV2 and TRBJ1-3; D is unresolved. V shed 2 bases and J shed 0 bases, with 5 bases lying between them. The germline V gene has CDR1 SNHLY and CDR2 FYNNEI. The CDR3 runs 14 residues. The chain's CDR3 is CASSEPSSGNTIYF. For the CDR3, the DNA is TGTGCCAGCAGTGAACCTTCCTCTGGAAACACCATATATTTT.

V usage is TRBV4-1 and J usage is TRBJ2-5; 10 nucleotides align to TRBD1. The CDR3 sequence is 16 residues long. V lost 5 bases to trimming and J lost 5 bases; unmatched junction nucleotides: 11. CDR1 and CDR2 from the germline V gene are MGHRA and YSYEKL. The CDR3 is CASSDQGQGYGETQYF. For the CDR3, the DNA is TGCGCCAGCAGCGACCAGGGACAGGGGTATGGGGAGACCCAGTACTTC.

The chain recombines TRBV30 with TRBJ2-5; D is undetermined. The CDR3 spans 15 residues. With 1 base removed from V and 2 bases from J, the gap between germline ends came to 14 bases. From germline, CDR1 is GTSNPN and CDR2 SVGIG (reference sequence). CDR3 residues: CAWSAPPGLQETQYF. The CDR3 coding sequence is TGTGCCTGGAGTGCCCCCCCAGGTCTGCAAGAGACCCAGTACTTC.

The rearrangement uses TRBV4-2 and TRBJ2-3, with TRBD2 matching 12 bases. Per the germline V gene, CDR1 is LGHNA and CDR2 is YNFKEQ. The CDR3 has 16 amino acids. The ends lost 3 bases at V and 0 bases at J; junction bases unmatched: 1. CDR3 DNA sequence: TGTGCCAGCAGCCACGGGACTAGCGGGAGCACAGATACGCAGTATTTT. It yields the protein CASSHGTSGSTDTQYF.

This rearrangement joins TRBV18 to TRBJ2-6; 10 nucleotides align to TRBD2. From germline, CDR1 is KGHSH and CDR2 LQKENI. There are 16 residues in the CDR3. With 3 bases clipped from V and 3 bases from J, the junction kept 2 bases outside the gene matches. The CDR3 region has the DNA TGTGCCAGCTCACCCCTAGCGGGAGATGGGGCCAACGTCCTGACTTTC. This codes for CASSPLAGDGANVLTF.

This clone was picked up many times. The V call is TRBV2, the J call TRBJ2-7, with a weak D call TRBD2 (6 bases). The CDR3 spans 15 residues. V dropped 6 bases and J dropped 2 bases, with 17 bases sitting between them. Per germline, CDR1 SNHLY and CDR2 FYNNEI. CDR3 region: CASRGGVVAAYEQYF. The CDR3 nucleotides are TGTGCCAGCAGGGGAGGAGTAGTGGCCGCCTACGAGCAGTACTTC.

J is TRBJ1-5 and V is TRBV18; D is undetermined. The CDR3 has 13 residues. Trimming shortened V by 8 bases and J by 3 bases, and 11 bases separated the two germline ends. CDR1 and CDR2 (germline): KGHSH, LQKENI. The CDR3: CASRGGLNQPQHF. The CDR3 DNA follows: TGTGCCAGCCGCGGAGGTCTCAATCAGCCCCAGCATTTT.

This clone has more than one count but fewer than ten. The chain carries TRBV12-5 and TRBJ2-5; a weak D match, TRBD2 (6 bases). CDR1 LGHNT and CDR2 FRNRAP come from the germline V gene. Trimming cost V 4 bases and J 5 bases, with 20 bases left between them. CDR3 length: 16 amino acids. CDR3 nucleotide sequence: TGTGCTAGTGGTTCCCTTTTTGCGGGAACGCCTGAGACCCAGTACTTC. Translating it yields CASGSLFAGTPETQYF.

This chain links TRBV9 with TRBJ2-3; 10 bases are shared with TRBD2. In germline, CDR1 is SGDLS, CDR2 YYNGEE. This CDR3 region has 19 residues. V shed 4 bases, J shed 0 bases, and the junction held 14 bases outside the gene matches. CDR3 in DNA: TGTGCCAGCAGCCCGAGAGCCGGGACTAGCGAAACTAGCACAGATACGCAGTATTTT. Translating it yields CASSPRAGTSETSTDTQYF. Filled out from reference TRBV9 and TRBJ2-3, the complete variable domain reads DSGVTQTPKHLITATGQRVTLRCSPRSGDLSVYWYQQSLDQGLQFLIQYYNGEERAKGNILERFSAQQFPDLHSELNLSSLELGDSALYFCASSPRAGTSETSTDTQYFGPGTRLTVL.

The gene calls are TRBV28 and TRBJ1-1; 7 nucleotides align to TRBD1. CDR1 and CDR2 from the germline V gene are MDHEN and SYDVKM. After removal of 1 base from V and 0 bases from J, the junction contained 8 bases not matched to a gene. The CDR3 totals 17 residues. The CDR3 DNA is TGTGCCAGCAGTTTATTATCAGGGGGAAGCCTGAACACTGAAGCTTTCTTT. Translated, it gives CASSLLSGGSLNTEAFF. The full variable domain, its missing parts supplied by reference TRBV28 and TRBJ1-1, is DVKVTQSSRYLVKRTGEKVFLECVQDMDHENMFWYRQDPGLGLRLIYFSYDVKMKEKGDIPEGYSVSREKKERFSLILESASTNQTSMYLCASSLLSGGSLNTEAFFGQGTRLTVV.

This clone showed up just a few times. The rearrangement joins TRBV5-1 to TRBJ1-1; no clear D gene. Trimming shortened V by 6 bases and J by 1 base, and 10 bases separated the two germline ends. The CDR3 is 13 residues long. The germline gives CDR1 SGHRS, CDR2 YFSETQ. This chain's CDR3 is CASTEGSNTEAFF. CDR3 in DNA: TGCGCCAGCACGGAGGGCTCGAACACTGAAGCTTTCTTT. The complete variable domain, with remaining parts taken from reference TRBV5-1 and TRBJ1-1, reads KAGVTQTPRYLIKTRGQQVTLSCSPISGHRSVSWYQQTPGQGLQFLFEYFSETQRNKGNFPGRFSGRQFSNSRSEMNVSTLELGDSALYLCASTEGSNTEAFFGQGTRLTVV.